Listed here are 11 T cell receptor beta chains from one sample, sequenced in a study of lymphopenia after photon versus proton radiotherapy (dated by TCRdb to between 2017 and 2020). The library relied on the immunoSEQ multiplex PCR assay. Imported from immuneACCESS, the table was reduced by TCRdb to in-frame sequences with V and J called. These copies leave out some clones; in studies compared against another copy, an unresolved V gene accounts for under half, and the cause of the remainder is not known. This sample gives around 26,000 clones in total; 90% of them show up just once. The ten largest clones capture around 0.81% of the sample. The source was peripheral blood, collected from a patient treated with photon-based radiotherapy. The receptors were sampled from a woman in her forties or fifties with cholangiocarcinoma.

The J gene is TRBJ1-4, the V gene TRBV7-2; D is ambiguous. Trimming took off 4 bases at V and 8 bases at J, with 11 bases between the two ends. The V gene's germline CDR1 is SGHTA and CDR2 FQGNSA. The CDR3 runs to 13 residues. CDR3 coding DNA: TGTGCCAGCAGCTCCTCACGCAGGGAAAAACTGTTTTTT. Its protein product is CASSSSRREKLFF.

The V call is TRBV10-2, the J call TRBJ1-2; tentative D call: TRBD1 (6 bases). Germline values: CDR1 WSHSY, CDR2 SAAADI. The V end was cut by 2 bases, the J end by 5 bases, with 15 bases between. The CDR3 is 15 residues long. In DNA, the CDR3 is TGCGCCAGCAGTGAGCGGCAGGGGCATTCGTATGGCTACACCTTC. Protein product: CASSERQGHSYGYTF.

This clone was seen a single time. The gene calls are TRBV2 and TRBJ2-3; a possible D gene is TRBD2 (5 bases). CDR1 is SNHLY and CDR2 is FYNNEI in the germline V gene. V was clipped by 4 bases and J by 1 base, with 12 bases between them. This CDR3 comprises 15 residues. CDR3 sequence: CASSVGLSGTDTQYF. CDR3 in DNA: TGTGCCAGCAGTGTGGGTCTTAGCGGCACAGATACGCAGTATTTT.

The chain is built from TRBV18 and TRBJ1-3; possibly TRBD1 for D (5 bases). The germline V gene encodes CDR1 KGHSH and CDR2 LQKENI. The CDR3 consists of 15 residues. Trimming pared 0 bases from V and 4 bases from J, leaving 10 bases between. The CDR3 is CASSPPGGTGNTIYF. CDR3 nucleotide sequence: TGTGCCAGCTCACCACCCGGGGGGACGGGAAACACCATATATTTT.

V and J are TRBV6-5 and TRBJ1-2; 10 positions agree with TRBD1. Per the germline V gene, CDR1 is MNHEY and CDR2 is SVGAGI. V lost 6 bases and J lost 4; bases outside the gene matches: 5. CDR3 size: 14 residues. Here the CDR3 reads CASSVGTGVYGYTF. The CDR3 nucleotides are TGTGCCAGCAGCGTCGGGACAGGGGTCTATGGCTACACCTTC.

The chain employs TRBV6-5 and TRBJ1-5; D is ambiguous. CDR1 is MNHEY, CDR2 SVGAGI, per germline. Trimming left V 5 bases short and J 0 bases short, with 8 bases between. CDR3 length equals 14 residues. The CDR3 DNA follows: TGTGCCAGCAGTCGGACGGTTAGCAATCAGCCCCAGCATTTT. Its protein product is CASSRTVSNQPQHF.

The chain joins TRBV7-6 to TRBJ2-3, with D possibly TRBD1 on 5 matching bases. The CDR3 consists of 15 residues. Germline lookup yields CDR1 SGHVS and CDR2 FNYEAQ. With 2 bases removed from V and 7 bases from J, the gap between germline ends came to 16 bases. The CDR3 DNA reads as TGTGCCAGCAGCTTAAGGGGCCACCCCCAAAATACGCAGTATTTT. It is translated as CASSLRGHPQNTQYF.

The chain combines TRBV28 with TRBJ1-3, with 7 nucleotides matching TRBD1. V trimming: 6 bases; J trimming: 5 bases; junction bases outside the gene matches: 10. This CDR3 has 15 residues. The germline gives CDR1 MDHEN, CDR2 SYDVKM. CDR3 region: CASRSLGTVRNTIYF. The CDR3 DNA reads TGTGCCAGCAGATCCCTCGGGACAGTCAGAAACACCATATATTTT.

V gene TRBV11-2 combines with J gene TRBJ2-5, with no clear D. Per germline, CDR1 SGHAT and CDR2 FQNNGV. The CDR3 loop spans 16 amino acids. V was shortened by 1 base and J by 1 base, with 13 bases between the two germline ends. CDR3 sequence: CASSLVPGVLQETQYF. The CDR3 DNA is TGTGCCAGCAGCTTAGTTCCGGGTGTCCTCCAAGAGACCCAGTACTTC.

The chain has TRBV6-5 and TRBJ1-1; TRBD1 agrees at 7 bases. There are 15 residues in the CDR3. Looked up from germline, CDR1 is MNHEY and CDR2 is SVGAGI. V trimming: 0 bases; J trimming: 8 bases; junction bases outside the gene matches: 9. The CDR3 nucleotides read TGTGCCAGCAGTTACTCGCGCGGGACAGCAGCCGAAGCTTTCTTT. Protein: CASSYSRGTAAEAFF.

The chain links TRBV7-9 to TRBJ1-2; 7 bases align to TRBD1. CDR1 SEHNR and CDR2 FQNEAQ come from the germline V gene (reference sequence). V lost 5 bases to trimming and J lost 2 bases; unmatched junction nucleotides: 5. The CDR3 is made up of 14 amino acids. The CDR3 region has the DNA TGTGCCAGCAGCCCGGGACAGAAGAACTATGGCTACACCTTC. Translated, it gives CASSPGQKNYGYTF.